One T cell receptor beta chain is described in this entry. The target antigen is unknown. The entry originates in a study of T cells in narcolepsy. Study results and limitations: Same-patient CSF and blood CD4+ T cell clonotypes included HCRT-specific and TRIB2-specific autoreactive ones.

Germline CDR1 is SGHTA and CDR2 is FQGNSA. The V gene end was trimmed by 4 bases and the J gene end by 0 bases; junction bases not matched to a gene: 6. The CDR3 extends over 17 amino acids. TCRdb keeps only in-frame clones here, not all; method: immunoSEQ multiplex PCR. In the table there are about 34,000 clones, roughly 80% of which are singletons. The sample consisted of CD45RA- memory CD4+ T cells from PBMCs. The sequence was obtained from a human donor with narcolepsy. The chain carries TRBV7-2 and TRBJ1-5; 10 bases are a match to TRBD1. CDR3 protein: CASSWSGTGDSNQPQHF. As DNA, the CDR3 is TGTGCCAGCAGCTGGTCCGGGACAGGGGATAGCAATCAGCCCCAGCATTTT.